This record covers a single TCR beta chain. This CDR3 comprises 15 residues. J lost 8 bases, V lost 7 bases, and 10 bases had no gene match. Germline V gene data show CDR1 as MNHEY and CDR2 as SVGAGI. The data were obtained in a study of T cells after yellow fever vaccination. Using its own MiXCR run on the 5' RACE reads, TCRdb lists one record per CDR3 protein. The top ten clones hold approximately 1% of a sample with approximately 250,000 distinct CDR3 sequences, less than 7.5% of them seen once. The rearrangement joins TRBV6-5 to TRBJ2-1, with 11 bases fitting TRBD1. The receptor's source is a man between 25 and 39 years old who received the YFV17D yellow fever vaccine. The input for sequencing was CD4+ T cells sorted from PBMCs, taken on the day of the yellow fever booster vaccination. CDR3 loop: CASTLPGQGGDEQFF. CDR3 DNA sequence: TGTGCCAGCACCCTTCCGGGACAGGGGGGGGATGAGCAGTTCTTC.